This note documents a single T cell receptor beta chain sequence. J was trimmed by 3 bases and V by 1 base; bases with no gene match: 3. This CDR3 has 15 residues. Germline CDR1 and CDR2: SGDLS and YYNGEE. Reverse transcription of roughly 0.5 to 1 ug RNA was carried out with random hexamers. TCRdb redid the calling of the immunoSEQ multiplex PCR reads with MiXCR, one entry per CDR3 protein. The data contain about 150,000 distinct CDR3 sequences, roughly 95% of them singletons. This entry belongs to a study of CD8 T cells in Susac syndrome. The sequence derives from a human donor with Susac syndrome. The gene calls are TRBV9 and TRBJ2-7; 11 bases line up with TRBD1. What was sequenced was CD4+ T cells from PBMCs. The DNA of the CDR3 is TGTGCCAGCAGCGTATGGGGGACAGGGGGCTACGAGCAGTACTTC. Translation gives CASSVWGTGGYEQYF. The full variable domain, with the rest looked up from reference TRBV9 and TRBJ2-7, is DSGVTQTPKHLITATGQRVTLRCSPRSGDLSVYWYQQSLDQGLQFLIQYYNGEERAKGNILERFSAQQFPDLHSELNLSSLELGDSALYFCASSVWGTGGYEQYFGPGTRLTVT.